Below, 32 T cell receptor beta chains from the same sample are listed, as sequenced in a study of beta chain features in type 1 diabetes. Findings and limits, study-wide: Significant though moderate, a shortening of TCRB CDR3s appeared in all four CD4+ subsets of Type 1 diabetes patients.

Expressed TCRB transcripts were sequenced because the isolated RNA had all been reverse transcribed beforehand. Profiled with immunoSEQ multiplex PCR; TCRdb holds only in-frame clones, not every one. In the table there are about 45,000 clones, approximately 70% of which are singletons. Their antigen targets remain unknown. Material for sequencing was Tregs from blood. The source is a woman aged 18-30 years with type 1 diabetes.

This chain joins TRBV30 and TRBJ2-1; a possible D gene is TRBD2 (6 bases). V lost 5 bases and J 3 bases, leaving 11 bases between the germline ends. This CDR3 has 13 residues. CDR1 and CDR2 from the germline V gene are GTSNPN and SVGIG (reference sequence). CDR3 DNA: TGTGCCTGGGCCCGGACTAACTACAATGAGCAGTTCTTC. The encoded protein is CAWARTNYNEQFF.

The CDR3, as DNA: TGTGCCAGCAGCCCAACCACCGGGACTACGGTATACAATGAGCAGTTCTTC. This gives the protein CASSPTTGTTVYNEQFF. V is TRBV14 and J is TRBJ2-1; 7 positions match TRBD2. CDR3 length: 17 amino acids. Germline-derived CDR1 and CDR2 are SGHDN and FVKESK. J gave up 4 bases and V 4 bases, and 13 bases lay outside the gene matches.

The chain couples TRBV2 to TRBJ2-7; D ambiguous. CDR3 length: 12 amino acids. Germline-derived CDR1 and CDR2 are SNHLY and FYNNEI. V lost 6 bases and J 0 bases, leaving 6 bases between the germline ends. CDR3 in amino acids: CASRENSYEQYF. CDR3 coding DNA: TGTGCCAGCAGGGAGAACTCCTACGAGCAGTACTTC.

The V gene is TRBV5-1, the J gene TRBJ1-4, with a possible D match to TRBD1 (6 bases). The V and J ends lost 4 bases and 0 bases respectively, with 13 bases between them. Germline V gives CDR1 SGHRS, CDR2 YFSETQ. CDR3 length equals 16 residues. The CDR3, as DNA: TGCGCCAGCAGCATGGGACATACTGCAACTAATGAAAAACTGTTTTTT. This encodes CASSMGHTATNEKLFF. The full variable domain, in which reference TRBV5-1 and TRBJ1-4 provide the parts outside the CDR3, is KAGVTQTPRYLIKTRGQQVTLSCSPISGHRSVSWYQQTPGQGLQFLFEYFSETQRNKGNFPGRFSGRQFSNSRSEMNVSTLELGDSALYLCASSMGHTATNEKLFFGSGTQLSVL.

This chain joins TRBV19 and TRBJ1-1, with D perhaps TRBD1 (5 bases). This CDR3 contains 15 residues. The V and J ends lost 3 bases and 0 bases respectively, with 11 bases between them. Germline assignment: CDR1 LNHDA and CDR2 SQIVND (reference sequence). CDR3: CASSIRALLNTEAFF. DNA for the CDR3: TGTGCCAGTAGTATCAGGGCCCTACTGAACACTGAAGCTTTCTTT.

The genes are TRBV5-1 and TRBJ2-1, with unresolved D. The V end lost 0 bases, the J end lost 3 bases, and 4 bases lay between the germline ends. This CDR3 contains 13 residues. The germline V gene encodes CDR1 SGHRS and CDR2 YFSETQ. CDR3 in amino acids: CASSLGSYNEQFF. In nucleotides, the CDR3 is TGCGCCAGCAGCTTGGGTAGCTACAATGAGCAGTTCTTC. Combining the CDR3 with reference TRBV5-1 and TRBJ2-1 gives the whole variable domain KAGVTQTPRYLIKTRGQQVTLSCSPISGHRSVSWYQQTPGQGLQFLFEYFSETQRNKGNFPGRFSGRQFSNSRSEMNVSTLELGDSALYLCASSLGSYNEQFFGPGTRLTVL.

J is TRBJ2-3 and V is TRBV9; 10 nucleotides agree with TRBD2. The junction had 9 bases not matched to a gene; V was cut back by 0 bases and J by 5 bases. The V gene's germline CDR1 is SGDLS and CDR2 YYNGEE. The CDR3 has 17 residues. The chain's CDR3 is CASSVGSSGRSIDTQYF. The CDR3 DNA follows: TGTGCCAGCAGCGTAGGTAGTAGCGGGAGGTCGATAGATACGCAGTATTTT. Together with reference TRBV9 and TRBJ2-3, the CDR3 gives the full variable domain: DSGVTQTPKHLITATGQRVTLRCSPRSGDLSVYWYQQSLDQGLQFLIQYYNGEERAKGNILERFSAQQFPDLHSELNLSSLELGDSALYFCASSVGSSGRSIDTQYFGPGTRLTVL.

This chain uses TRBV7-2 with TRBJ2-7; D not certain. This CDR3 comprises 12 residues. Germline CDR1 SGHTA, CDR2 FQGNSA. V was cut by 3 bases and J by 4 bases, with 7 bases left in between. The DNA for the CDR3 is TGTGCCAGCAGCTTCACATTATACGAGCAGTACTTC. This codes for CASSFTLYEQYF.

The chain recombines TRBV7-9 with TRBJ2-6, with 7 bases fitting TRBD1. After removal of 5 bases from V and 0 bases from J, the junction contained 10 bases not matched to a gene. CDR1 and CDR2 from the germline V gene are SEHNR and FQNEAQ (reference sequence). CDR3 size: 18 residues. The CDR3: CASSNPGTALSGANVLTF. DNA of the CDR3: TGTGCCAGCAGCAACCCCGGGACAGCCCTCTCTGGGGCCAACGTCCTGACTTTC.

The genes are TRBV5-1 and TRBJ2-3; TRBD1 matches at 11 bases. The CDR3 spans 15 residues. The trim removed 4 bases at V and 5 bases at J, leaving 6 bases unmatched. Germline CDR1 reads SGHRS; CDR2 reads YFSETQ. The CDR3, as DNA: TGCGCCAGCAGCACCCGGACAGGGGGCAGAGATACGCAGTATTTT. Translated: CASSTRTGGRDTQYF.

CDR3: CASSRGGYSNQPQHF. CDR3 coding DNA: TGTGCCAGCAGCAGAGGTGGCTATAGCAATCAGCCCCAGCATTTT. The chain recombines TRBV7-9 with TRBJ1-5, with D unresolved. Between the trimmed V and J ends, which lost 5 bases and 0 bases, there was a span of 11 bases. The CDR3 has 15 amino acids. Per germline, CDR1 SEHNR and CDR2 FQNEAQ (reference sequence).

The chain employs TRBV27 and TRBJ1-1; D gene unclear. The V end lost 5 bases, the J end lost 11 bases, and 18 bases lay between the germline ends. This CDR3 comprises 13 residues. Germline-derived CDR1 and CDR2 are MNHEY and SMNVEV (reference sequence). CDR3: CASSQRPGRMAFF. The CDR3 DNA reads TGTGCCAGCAGTCAAAGGCCGGGGAGGATGGCTTTCTTT.

V usage is TRBV12-5 and J usage is TRBJ2-1; 7 bases match TRBD2. V lost 0 bases to trimming and J lost 9 bases; unmatched junction nucleotides: 2. Germline CDR1 and CDR2: LGHNT and FRNRAP. The CDR3 loop spans 13 amino acids. In DNA, the CDR3 is TGTGCTAGTGGTTTGGTACAGCGGGGTGAGCAGTTCTTC. Its protein is CASGLVQRGEQFF.

This clone was seen just once. The chain uses TRBV27 and TRBJ2-7, with 9 bases identical to TRBD2. The CDR3 runs 15 residues. Germline CDR1 is MNHEY and CDR2 is SMNVEV (reference sequence). V lost 3 bases to trimming and J lost 7 bases; unmatched junction nucleotides: 10. For the CDR3, the DNA is TGTGCCAGCAGTTTGTATAGCGGGGGCTCGGGGGAGCAGTACTTC. Protein sequence: CASSLYSGGSGEQYF.

The V gene is TRBV10-2, the J gene TRBJ1-2; 7 nucleotides match TRBD1. The CDR3 length is 15 residues. The V gene end was trimmed by 2 bases and the J gene end by 4 bases; junction bases not matched to a gene: 7. The germline CDR1 and CDR2 sequences are WSHSY and SAAADI. CDR3 loop: CASSETGQSPYGYTF. The DNA of the CDR3 is TGCGCCAGCAGTGAGACGGGACAGAGCCCCTATGGCTACACCTTC.

The V gene is TRBV6-5, the J gene TRBJ1-2; 7 bases fit TRBD1. The CDR3 is 14 amino acids. Germline loops: CDR1 MNHEY, CDR2 SVGAGI. V shed 5 bases and J 6 bases; nucleotides not matched to a gene: 9. The DNA of the CDR3 is TGTGCCAGCAGTGCCAACCAGGGGGGTGATGGCTACACCTTC. Translated: CASSANQGGDGYTF.

The gene calls are TRBV28 and TRBJ2-1; 14 positions agree with TRBD2. Trimming took 6 bases from V and 7 from J; bases not matched to a gene: 8. There are 16 residues in the CDR3. Germline assignment: CDR1 MDHEN and CDR2 SYDVKM. The CDR3 sequence is CASSGGTSGRWNEQFF. CDR3 coding DNA: TGTGCCAGCAGCGGAGGGACTAGCGGGAGATGGAATGAGCAGTTCTTC.

This clone was detected a few times. The chain uses TRBV19 and TRBJ2-1, with D possibly matching TRBD1 (6 bases). The V gene's germline CDR1 is LNHDA and CDR2 SQIVND (reference sequence). V was cut by 4 bases and J by 2 bases, with 18 bases left in between. The length of the CDR3 is 17 residues. The chain's CDR3 is CASSRGGTGIPYNEQFF. The CDR3 coding sequence is TGTGCCAGTAGTAGAGGGGGTACAGGGATCCCCTACAATGAGCAGTTCTTC.

Details on this clone: A junction end diverges from the germline sequence, so it may reflect a read error. The V gene is TRBV7-2, the J gene TRBJ2-2, with TRBD2 identical over 14 bases. CDR3 length: 20 amino acids. The V gene's germline CDR1 is SGHTA and CDR2 FQGNSA. The chain's CDR3 is CASSLAPGTSGGLNTGELFF. The CDR3 bases are TGTGCCAGCAGCCTAGCCCCCGGGACTAGCGGGGGCCTGAACACCGGGGAGCTGTTTTTT.

This clone was counted only a few times. The chain links TRBV4-1 to TRBJ2-7, with a weak D call TRBD2 (5 bases). Trimming left V 5 bases short and J 2 bases short, with 10 bases between. CDR1 is MGHRA, CDR2 YSYEKL, per germline. CDR3 length: 13 amino acids. The CDR3 sequence: CASSFGLPYEQYF. The CDR3 DNA reads TGCGCCAGCAGCTTTGGACTTCCCTACGAGCAGTACTTC.

The V and J genes are TRBV29-1 and TRBJ2-3; TRBD1 matches at 7 bases. V was pared by 7 bases and J by 3 bases, with 4 bases of the junction left unmatched. The CDR3 has 12 amino acids. Per the germline V gene, CDR1 is SQVTM and CDR2 is ANQGSEA. This CDR3 reads CSDRGDTDTQYF. The DNA for the CDR3 is TGCAGCGACAGGGGAGATACAGATACGCAGTATTTT.

This clone appeared a few times. This chain uses TRBV30 with TRBJ1-3; 7 positions match TRBD1. This CDR3 contains 14 residues. CDR1 is GTSNPN, CDR2 SVGIG, per germline (reference sequence). Trimming took 2 bases from V and 6 from J; bases not matched to a gene: 7. CDR3: CAWSRDSGLNTIYF. DNA of the CDR3: TGTGCCTGGAGTAGGGACAGCGGGCTAAACACCATATATTTT.

The rearrangement links TRBV9 to TRBJ2-2; 10 bases are a match to TRBD1. The V gene's germline CDR1 is SGDLS and CDR2 YYNGEE. The length of the CDR3 is 15 residues. V dropped 1 base and J dropped 6; count of bases not matched to a gene: 3. CDR3 region: CASSVQGQGAGELFF. CDR3 DNA: TGTGCCAGCAGCGTACAAGGACAGGGGGCCGGGGAGCTGTTTTTT.

The J gene is TRBJ2-7, the V gene TRBV7-8; the D is unclear. CDR1 SGHVS and CDR2 FQNEAQ come from the germline V gene. This CDR3 is 12 amino acids long. The V end was cut by 1 base, the J end by 9 bases, with 10 bases between. The CDR3 bases are TGTGCCAGCAGCTTAGATCGCGCAGGGCAGTACTTC. Translation: CASSLDRAGQYF.

This clone was seen only once. This chain uses TRBV28 with TRBJ1-1, with D possibly TRBD1 on 6 matching bases. V gave up 6 bases and J gave up 5 bases, with 13 bases separating them. The CDR3 has 13 amino acids. The germline V gene has CDR1 MDHEN and CDR2 SYDVKM. The CDR3 protein is CASRLQGGTEAFF. DNA for the CDR3: TGTGCCAGCAGGTTACAGGGTGGAACTGAAGCTTTCTTT.

V gene TRBV7-2 combines with J gene TRBJ1-4; D perhaps matches TRBD1 (6 bases). Per germline, CDR1 SGHTA and CDR2 FQGNSA. The germline V and J ends were trimmed by 5 bases and 5 bases, with 15 bases remaining between them. The CDR3 length is 15 residues. The CDR3 nucleotides read TGTGCCAGCAGCGCACAGGGACCTTTCAATGAAAAACTGTTTTTT. This gives the protein CASSAQGPFNEKLFF.

The gene calls are TRBV6-5 and TRBJ2-1, with D uncertain. Trimming left V 2 bases short and J 1 base short, with 9 bases between. CDR3 length: 15 residues. The germline V gene encodes CDR1 MNHEY and CDR2 SVGAGI. CDR3 amino acids: CASSYPLVSYNEQFF. CDR3 bases: TGTGCCAGCAGTTACCCCCTAGTGTCCTACAATGAGCAGTTCTTC.

The chain recombines TRBV6-6 with TRBJ2-5, with D maybe TRBD2 (6 bases). Deletions cut 4 bases from V and 5 bases from J, with 17 bases between. CDR3 length: 15 amino acids. Germline V gene data show CDR1 as MNHNY and CDR2 as SVGAGI (reference sequence). CDR3 amino acids: CASSSLGGIRETQYF. DNA of the CDR3: TGTGCCAGCAGTTCCCTAGGCGGGATAAGGGAGACCCAGTACTTC.

This clone was recorded once. CDR3 coding DNA: TGCGCCAGCACCGGGACAGGGGACACTGAAGCTTTCTTT. Translating it yields CASTGTGDTEAFF. The V call is TRBV5-1, the J call TRBJ1-1; 10 bases match TRBD1. Looked up from germline, CDR1 is SGHRS and CDR2 is YFSETQ. V shed 6 bases, J shed 3 bases, and the junction held 2 bases outside the gene matches. CDR3 length: 13 amino acids.

The chain links TRBV27 to TRBJ1-5; D not certain. The CDR3 length is 13 residues. The germline CDR1 and CDR2 sequences are MNHEY and SMNVEV (reference sequence). Trimming took 3 bases from V and 2 from J, leaving 5 bases between them. This CDR3 reads CASSFSGNQPQHF. In DNA form, the CDR3 reads TGTGCCAGCAGTTTCTCGGGCAATCAGCCCCAGCATTTT.

The chain joins TRBV9 to TRBJ2-5; possibly TRBD2 for D (6 bases). Germline V CDR1 and CDR2: SGDLS, YYNGEE. Between the trimmed V and J ends, which lost 2 bases and 7 bases, there was a span of 18 bases. The CDR3 consists of 15 residues. The CDR3 spells CASSVAAGLLATQYF. CDR3 DNA sequence: TGTGCCAGCAGCGTTGCAGCGGGCCTTTTAGCGACCCAGTACTTC.

This chain joins TRBV29-1 and TRBJ2-7; D is possibly TRBD2 (5 bases). V dropped 2 bases and J dropped 0 bases, with 8 bases sitting between them. There are 13 residues in the CDR3. Germline assignment: CDR1 SQVTM and CDR2 ANQGSEA. CDR3 nucleotides: TGCAGCGTTGAATCGGGGAACTCCTACGAGCAGTACTTC. Its translation is CSVESGNSYEQYF.